The rows below give T cell receptor beta chains drawn from one sample of a study of cytomegalovirus exposure and HLA in healthy donors. Using immunoSEQ multiplex PCR, the repertoire was profiled, and TCRdb retains in-frame clones only, with some absent. Of over 150,000 clones listed, less than 90% are singletons. Sequenced input: PBMCs. These receptor sequences come from a woman in her late teens or twenties in good health and CMV-seronegative. Both conserved end residues are part of each CDR3. A D gene is named only where the DNA matches it firmly. The size entry is marked missing in some rows and otherwise reads once, few, many or a size class.

v_gene	abundance	d_gene	j_gene	CDR3nt	CDR3aa
TRBV7-9	NA	NA	TRBJ2-4	TGTGCCAGCAGCTTAGCCGGGAAAAACATTCAGTACTTC	CASSLAGKNIQYF
TRBV30	NA	TRBD1	TRBJ1-6	TGTGCCTCCGGGACAGGTTATAATTCACCCCTCCACTTT	CASGTGYNSPLHF
TRBV5-1	few	TRBD2	TRBJ2-5	TGCGCCAGCAGCTTGCCTAGCGGGGTCCAAGAGACCCAGTACTTC	CASSLPSGVQETQYF
TRBV9	NA	TRBD2	TRBJ2-3	TGTGCCAGCAGTCTCGGGACTAGGAACACAGATACGCAGTATTTT	CASSLGTRNTDTQYF
TRBV14	NA	NA	TRBJ2-1	TGTGCCAGCAGTCCCCAACGGGGAGAGCAGTTCTTC	CASSPQRGEQFF
TRBV5-1	NA	TRBD2	TRBJ2-1	TGCGCCAGCAGCTTGAATCCAGCGGGAGGGCAGAATGAGCAGTTCTTC	CASSLNPAGGQNEQFF
TRBV18	NA	NA	TRBJ2-7	TGTGCCAGCTCACCGGACTCTCCGAGTTCCTACGAGCAGTACTTC	CASSPDSPSSYEQYF
TRBV12-5	NA	TRBD1	TRBJ2-1	TGTGCTAGTGGTTTGGCGGCCGGGACAGGGGCGAATGAGCAGTTCTTC	CASGLAAGTGANEQFF
TRBV6-5	NA	NA	TRBJ1-2	TGTGCCAGCAGCTCCGGGACACCTAACTATGGCTACACCTTC	CASSSGTPNYGYTF
TRBV20-1	NA	NA	TRBJ2-4	TGCAGTGCTAGAGACCTAAACATTCAGTACTTC	CSARDLNIQYF
TRBV27	NA	NA	TRBJ2-2	TGTGCCAGCAGTTCCCGGGTGGCCGGGGAGCTGTTTTTT	CASSSRVAGELFF
TRBV29-1	NA	NA	TRBJ2-4	TGCAGCGTTGAGGTCGGGAACATTCAGTACTTC	CSVEVGNIQYF
TRBV6-1	NA	TRBD1	TRBJ2-7	TGTGCCAGCATCGGGACAGGGGCCTACGAGCAGTACTTC	CASIGTGAYEQYF
TRBV6-4	NA	TRBD2	TRBJ2-1	TGTGCCAGCAGCAGGACTAGCGGGACCGTCTCCTACAATGAGCAGTTCTTC	CASSRTSGTVSYNEQFF
TRBV14	NA	NA	TRBJ2-1	TGTGCCAGCAGCCGGTCGGGGGAGCAGTTCTTC	CASSRSGEQFF
TRBV4-1	NA	TRBD2	TRBJ2-3	TGCGCCAGCAGCCAAGAGGGGAGCGGGAGGCACACAGATACGCAGTATTTT	CASSQEGSGRHTDTQYF
TRBV27	NA	TRBD1	TRBJ2-3	TGTGCCAGCAGTATAAGACAGGGGGCGAATACAGATACGCAGTATTTT	CASSIRQGANTDTQYF
TRBV5-5	few	TRBD2	TRBJ2-5	TGTGCCAGCAGCTTGCGACTAGCGGAAGAGACCCAGTACTTC	CASSLRLAEETQYF
TRBV29-1	NA	TRBD1	TRBJ1-5	TGCAGCGTTGCCTGGGGGACAGGTCAGCCCCAGCATTTT	CSVAWGTGQPQHF
TRBV28	NA	NA	TRBJ1-5	TGTGCCGTACAGGGCCAGCCCCAGCATTTT	CAVQGQPQHF
TRBV27	NA	NA	TRBJ2-7	TGTGCCAGCAGTTCCCTCCGGAGCCAGGTCGGGGACGAGCAGTACTTC	CASSSLRSQVGDEQYF
TRBV19	NA	NA	TRBJ2-2	TGTGCCAGTAGTATTTTAGAGGGTGTGAACACCGGGGAGCTGTTTTTT	CASSILEGVNTGELFF
TRBV9	NA	NA	TRBJ2-3	TGTGCCAGCAGCGTAGGGTCCGGACAGTTACGGGATACGCAGTATTTT	CASSVGSGQLRDTQYF
TRBV10-3	NA	TRBD2	TRBJ2-1	TGTGCCGTCCTAGCGGCCACAGCGGACAATGAGCAGTTCTTC	CAVLAATADNEQFF
TRBV5-1	NA	TRBD1	TRBJ2-2	TGCGCCAGCAGCTCACAGGGGGCGAGTTGGTTCGGGGAGCTGTTTTTT	CASSSQGASWFGELFF
TRBV19	NA	NA	TRBJ2-7	TGTGCCAGTAGTCTGGGACACTCCTACGAGCAGTACTTC	CASSLGHSYEQYF
TRBV5-4	NA	TRBD1	TRBJ1-1	TGTGCCAGCAGCTTGGGGGACAGGGCATATGAAGCTTTCTTT	CASSLGDRAYEAFF
TRBV13	NA	NA	TRBJ2-3	TGTGCCAGCGGGGGCGGGAGCACAGATACGCAGTATTTT	CASGGGSTDTQYF
TRBV19	NA	TRBD2	TRBJ2-1	TGTGCCAGTAGTATAGAGGGGACTAGCGGGAGTTGGGGCAATGAGCAGTTCTTC	CASSIEGTSGSWGNEQFF
TRBV7-2	NA	NA	TRBJ1-6	TGTGCCAGCAGCTTATGTCCTTGTTGGACTGAACGAAGTTCACCCCTCCACTTT	CASSLCPCWTERSSPLHF
TRBV27	NA	TRBD1	TRBJ1-1	TGTGCCAGCGGCCCAGGGGGAGGCACTGAAGCTTTCTTT	CASGPGGGTEAFF
TRBV2	NA	TRBD1	TRBJ1-3	TGTGCCAGCAGTTCCGAGAGTGGGACAGGCAGAAACACCATATATTTT	CASSSESGTGRNTIYF